The 21 T cell receptor beta chains in this list originate from one sample, sequenced in a study of shared clonotypes between healthy human individuals. Generated by immunoSEQ multiplex PCR, the TCRdb table keeps only in-frame clones and is missing some. Among about 2.1 million clones listed, 80% to 95% were seen once. The naive CD8 subset, CD45RO-negative cells positively selected for CCR7, excluded terminally differentiated effector memory CD45RA+ cells. The specimen was naive CD8+ T cells from PBMCs. The receptors shown here come from a man aged 18 to 35 in good health. Some clones in this sample may be carry-over from other donors' samples.

J is TRBJ2-1 and V is TRBV7-9; D might be TRBD2 (6 bases). Germline loops: CDR1 SEHNR, CDR2 FQNEAQ (reference sequence). Between the trimmed V and J ends, which lost 5 bases and 5 bases, there was a span of 19 bases. The CDR3 is 16 amino acids. CDR3 region: CASSPRVAEDNNEQFF. The CDR3 DNA reads TGTGCCAGCAGCCCCCGGGTAGCGGAAGACAACAATGAGCAGTTCTTC.

The chain employs TRBV7-9 and TRBJ2-1; D may match TRBD1 or TRBD2 (5 bases each). Between the trimmed V and J ends, which lost 5 bases and 6 bases, there was a span of 20 bases. Germline CDR1 reads SEHNR; CDR2 reads FQNEAQ (reference sequence). The CDR3 has 16 amino acids. CDR3: CASSMRKGTERNEQFF. The DNA for the CDR3 is TGTGCCAGCAGCATGAGGAAAGGGACCGAACGCAATGAGCAGTTCTTC.

V usage is TRBV19 and J usage is TRBJ2-5; D is perhaps TRBD2 (6 bases). CDR3 length: 15 residues. V lost 5 bases to trimming and J lost 5 bases, with 18 bases between them. Germline CDR1 and CDR2: LNHDA and SQIVND (reference sequence). The CDR3 spells CASSGRTSPGETQYF. CDR3 bases: TGTGCCAGTAGTGGCCGAACTAGCCCCGGTGAGACCCAGTACTTC. Combining the CDR3 with reference TRBV19 and TRBJ2-5 gives the whole variable domain DGGITQSPKYLFRKEGQNVTLSCEQNLNHDAMYWYRQDPGQGLRLIYYSQIVNDFQKGDIAEGYSVSREKKESFPLTVTSAQKNPTAFYLCASSGRTSPGETQYFGPGTRLLVL.

The V gene is TRBV7-9, the J gene TRBJ2-5, with D tentatively TRBD1 (7 bases). The germline V and J ends were trimmed by 8 bases and 1 base, with 11 bases remaining between them. The CDR3 is made up of 13 amino acids. Germline lookup yields CDR1 SEHNR and CDR2 FQNEAQ (reference sequence). CDR3 in amino acids: CASLQGGQETQYF. CDR3 coding DNA: TGTGCCAGCCTCCAGGGGGGCCAAGAGACCCAGTACTTC.

The rearrangement uses TRBV29-1 and TRBJ2-1; D is ambiguous. The CDR3 spans 13 residues. Germline CDR1 is SQVTM and CDR2 is ANQGSEA. V dropped 1 base and J dropped 3 bases, with 7 bases sitting between them. CDR3 region: CSVEGRIYNEQFF. The DNA of the CDR3 is TGCAGCGTTGAAGGGCGCATCTACAATGAGCAGTTCTTC.

The chain links TRBV28 to TRBJ1-2; D is unclear. V lost 9 bases to trimming and J lost 6 bases, with 23 bases between them. The germline V gene encodes CDR1 MDHEN and CDR2 SYDVKM. There are 15 residues in the CDR3. DNA for the CDR3: TGTGCCAGTTCCCGCCGAGACCACACCCGGGATGGCTACACCTTC. This encodes CASSRRDHTRDGYTF.

This sequence joins TRBV4-3 and TRBJ2-7, with 11 bases matching TRBD1. Germline CDR1 LGHNA, CDR2 YSLEER. The CDR3 has 18 residues. V dropped 0 bases and J dropped 1; count of bases not matched to a gene: 8. The DNA for the CDR3 is TGCGCCAGCAGCCAAGATCTCTGGACAGGGGGCCGATCCTACGAGCAGTACTTC. Protein product: CASSQDLWTGGRSYEQYF.

The rearrangement joins TRBV10-1 to TRBJ2-1; D unresolved. V dropped 2 bases and J dropped 7 bases, with 15 bases sitting between them. CDR1 is WNHNN and CDR2 is SYGVQD in the germline V gene (reference sequence). This CDR3 spans 15 amino acids. CDR3 in amino acids: CASSESGRLENEQFF. The CDR3 DNA sequence: TGCGCCAGCAGTGAGAGTGGCCGACTGGAGAATGAGCAGTTCTTC.

V usage is TRBV4-2 and J usage is TRBJ2-1; 9 nucleotides align to TRBD2. V lost 4 bases and J lost 9; bases outside the gene matches: 16. Germline CDR1 reads LGHNA; CDR2 reads YNFKEQ. CDR3 length equals 17 residues. DNA for the CDR3: TGTGCCAGCAGCCCCCGGGAAGCGGGGGGCCTGGGGGGTGAGCAGTTCTTC. As protein: CASSPREAGGLGGEQFF.

The chain joins TRBV5-1 to TRBJ1-4; D remains unclear. Germline V gene data show CDR1 as SGHRS and CDR2 as YFSETQ. The CDR3 sequence is 16 residues long. Trimming left V 4 bases short and J 4 bases short, with 17 bases between. The CDR3 here is CASSPEPGRYNEKLFF. CDR3 DNA sequence: TGCGCCAGCAGCCCGGAGCCCGGACGGTATAATGAAAAACTGTTTTTT.

There are a few counts of this clone. The chain joins TRBV29-1 to TRBJ1-4, with TRBD1 as a possible D gene (5 bases). With 5 bases removed from V and 6 bases from J, the gap between germline ends came to 10 bases. Germline loops: CDR1 SQVTM, CDR2 ANQGSEA. This CDR3 spans 12 amino acids. CDR3 DNA sequence: TGCAGCGTTCTTACAGGTGATGAAAAACTGTTTTTT. Translated: CSVLTGDEKLFF.

The CDR3 DNA is TGTGCCTGGAGTGTTGGGTCGGCGGGGCCGTGGGTCAATGAGCAGTTCTTC. Amino acids: CAWSVGSAGPWVNEQFF. The J gene is TRBJ2-1, the V gene TRBV30; maybe TRBD2 (6 bases). Deletions cut 0 bases from V and 6 bases from J, with 21 bases between. CDR1 and CDR2 from the germline V gene are GTSNPN and SVGIG (reference sequence). The CDR3 contains 17 residues.

The chain joins TRBV27 to TRBJ2-7; D gene ambiguous. In germline, CDR1 is MNHEY, CDR2 SMNVEV (reference sequence). V lost 5 bases to trimming and J lost 5 bases, with 16 bases between them. The CDR3 is made up of 14 amino acids. As DNA, the CDR3 is TGTGCCAGCAGTCCCATTTTGCCTACCGACGAGCAGTACTTC. It yields the protein CASSPILPTDEQYF.

V usage is TRBV12-5 and J usage is TRBJ2-3, with TRBD1 matching over 10 bases. This CDR3 has 15 residues. V shed 6 bases, J shed 4 bases, and the junction held 7 bases outside the gene matches. The germline gives CDR1 LGHNT, CDR2 FRNRAP. The CDR3 sequence is CASGLGTGVPDTQYF. The CDR3 bases are TGTGCTAGTGGACTTGGGACAGGGGTCCCAGATACGCAGTATTTT.

The chain employs TRBV27 and TRBJ1-5; D is undetermined. The ends were cut back, 6 bases at V and 1 base at J, with 10 bases in the middle. Germline values: CDR1 MNHEY, CDR2 SMNVEV (reference sequence). The CDR3 consists of 14 residues. The CDR3 loop is CASRPYESNQPQHF. The CDR3 nucleotides are TGTGCCAGCAGACCGTACGAAAGCAATCAGCCCCAGCATTTT.

The V gene is TRBV6-1, the J gene TRBJ2-1, with TRBD1 matching 9 bases. Germline assignment: CDR1 MNHNS and CDR2 SASEGT. The CDR3 spans 18 residues. Trimming cost V 4 bases and J 0 bases; bases outside gene matches: 10. The CDR3 DNA sequence: TGTGCCAGCAGTGCGTACCGGGACAGGGCGACCTCCTACAATGAGCAGTTCTTC. Amino acid sequence: CASSAYRDRATSYNEQFF.

The chain employs TRBV4-1 and TRBJ2-5; D uncertain. Judging by the DNA end, TRBJ2-7 fits better; the J call may be wrong. This CDR3 is built from 11 residues. CDR1 is MGHRA and CDR2 is YSYEKL in the germline V gene. CDR3 nucleotide sequence: TGCGCCAGCAGCCATGGCACCGAGCAGTACTTC. Its protein product is CASSHGTEQYF.

V is TRBV4-1 and J is TRBJ2-7; 11 nucleotides agree with TRBD2. V lost 4 bases and J lost 7; bases outside the gene matches: 12. The CDR3 is 16 amino acids. Germline CDR1 and CDR2: MGHRA and YSYEKL. CDR3 amino acids: CASSPGLAGYRGEQYF. CDR3 bases: TGCGCCAGCAGCCCCGGACTAGCGGGCTACCGAGGGGAGCAGTACTTC.

The CDR3 coding sequence is TGTGCCAGCAGCTTATCTAGCGGAGCTTCCTACGAGCAGTACTTC. Translated, it gives CASSLSSGASYEQYF. V gene TRBV11-2 combines with J gene TRBJ2-7; TRBD2 aligns across 7 bases. The ends lost 2 bases at V and 1 base at J; junction bases unmatched: 5. CDR1 is SGHAT and CDR2 is FQNNGV in the germline V gene. This CDR3 is built from 15 residues.

Written as DNA, the CDR3 is TGTGCCAGCAGTGCGACTAGCGGGAGACCCATTTACTTC. This translates into CASSATSGRPIYF. The rearrangement joins TRBV6-5 to TRBJ2-7, with 12 nucleotides matching TRBD2. Germline-derived CDR1 and CDR2 are MNHEY and SVGAGI. The CDR3 has 13 amino acids. J gave up 13 bases and V 5 bases, and 9 bases lay outside the gene matches.

This chain uses TRBV6-5 with TRBJ2-3, with TRBD2 matching 8 bases. CDR1 is MNHEY and CDR2 is SVGAGI in the germline V gene. J was trimmed by 1 base and V by 6 bases; bases with no gene match: 6. This CDR3 has 15 amino acids. In DNA, the CDR3 is TGTGCCAGCAGACCAGCGGGGGTAGGCACAGATACGCAGTATTTT. Translated, it gives CASRPAGVGTDTQYF.